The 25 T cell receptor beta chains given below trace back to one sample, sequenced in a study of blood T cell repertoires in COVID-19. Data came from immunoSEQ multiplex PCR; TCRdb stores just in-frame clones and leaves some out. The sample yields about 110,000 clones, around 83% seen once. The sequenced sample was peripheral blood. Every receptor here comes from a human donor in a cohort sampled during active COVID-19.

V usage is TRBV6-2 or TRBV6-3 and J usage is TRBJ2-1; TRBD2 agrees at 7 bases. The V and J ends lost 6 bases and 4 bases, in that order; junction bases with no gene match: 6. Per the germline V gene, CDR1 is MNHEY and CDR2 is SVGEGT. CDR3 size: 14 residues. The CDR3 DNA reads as TGTGCCAGCAGCGACAGCGGGGATTACAATGAGCAGTTCTTC. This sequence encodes CASSDSGDYNEQFF.

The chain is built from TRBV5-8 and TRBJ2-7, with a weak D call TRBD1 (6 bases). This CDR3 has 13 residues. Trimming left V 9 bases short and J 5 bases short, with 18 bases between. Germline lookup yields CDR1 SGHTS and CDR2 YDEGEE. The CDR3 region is CATERRDINEQYF. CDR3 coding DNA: TGTGCCACCGAACGCCGGGACATTAACGAGCAGTACTTC. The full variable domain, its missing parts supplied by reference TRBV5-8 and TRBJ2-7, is EAGVTQSPTHLIKTRGQQATLRCSPISGHTSVYWYQQALGLGLQFLLWYDEGEERNRGNFPPRFSGRQFPNYSSELNVNALELEDSALYLCATERRDINEQYFGPGTRLTVT.

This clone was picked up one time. DNA of the CDR3: TGTGCCAGCAGCTTAATGTCGGACTACCTCAATGAGCAGTTCTTC. Protein product: CASSLMSDYLNEQFF. The J gene is TRBJ2-1, the V gene TRBV7-6, with D possibly being TRBD2 (6 bases). Trimming took off 2 bases at V and 6 bases at J, with 14 bases between the two ends. The CDR3 covers 15 residues. The germline V gene has CDR1 SGHVS and CDR2 FNYEAQ.

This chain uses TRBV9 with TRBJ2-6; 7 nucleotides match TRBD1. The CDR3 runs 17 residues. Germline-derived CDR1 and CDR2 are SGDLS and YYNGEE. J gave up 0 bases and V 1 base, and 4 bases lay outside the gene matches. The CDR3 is CASSVWPGGSGANVLTF. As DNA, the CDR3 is TGTGCCAGCAGCGTATGGCCAGGGGGCTCTGGGGCCAACGTCCTGACTTTC.

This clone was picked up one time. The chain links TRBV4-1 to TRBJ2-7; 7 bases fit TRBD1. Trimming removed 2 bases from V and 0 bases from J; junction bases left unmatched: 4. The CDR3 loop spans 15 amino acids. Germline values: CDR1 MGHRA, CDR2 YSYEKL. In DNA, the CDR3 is TGCGCCAGCAGCCAATACAGGGGCCCCTCCTACGAGCAGTACTTC. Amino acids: CASSQYRGPSYEQYF.

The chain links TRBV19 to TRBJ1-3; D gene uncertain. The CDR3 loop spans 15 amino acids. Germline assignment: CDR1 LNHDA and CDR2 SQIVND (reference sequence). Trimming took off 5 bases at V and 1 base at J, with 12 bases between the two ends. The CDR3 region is CASSSGSHSGNTIYF. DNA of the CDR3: TGTGCCAGTAGTTCGGGATCACATTCTGGAAACACCATATATTTT.

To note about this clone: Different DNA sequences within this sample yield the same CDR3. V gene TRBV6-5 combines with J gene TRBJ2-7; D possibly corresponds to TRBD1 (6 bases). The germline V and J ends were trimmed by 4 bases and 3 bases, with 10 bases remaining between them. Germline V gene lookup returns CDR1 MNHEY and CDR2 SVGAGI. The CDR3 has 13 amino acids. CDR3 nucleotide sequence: TGTGCCAGCAGTTTGGGACAACTCTACGAGCAGTACTTC. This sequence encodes CASSLGQLYEQYF.

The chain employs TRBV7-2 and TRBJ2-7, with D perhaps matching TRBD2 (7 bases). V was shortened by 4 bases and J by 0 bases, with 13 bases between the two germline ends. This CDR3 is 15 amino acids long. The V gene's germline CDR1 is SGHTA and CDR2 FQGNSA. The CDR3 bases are TGTGCCAGCAGCTCAGCCGGGGGGCACTCCTACGAGCAGTACTTC. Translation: CASSSAGGHSYEQYF.

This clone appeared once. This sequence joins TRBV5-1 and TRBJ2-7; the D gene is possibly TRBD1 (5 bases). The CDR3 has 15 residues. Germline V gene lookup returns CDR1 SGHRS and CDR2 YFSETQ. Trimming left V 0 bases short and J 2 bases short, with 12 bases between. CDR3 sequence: CASSLVPDKTYEQYF. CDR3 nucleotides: TGCGCCAGCAGCTTGGTTCCGGACAAGACCTACGAGCAGTACTTC. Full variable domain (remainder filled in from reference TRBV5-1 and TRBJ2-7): KAGVTQTPRYLIKTRGQQVTLSCSPISGHRSVSWYQQTPGQGLQFLFEYFSETQRNKGNFPGRFSGRQFSNSRSEMNVSTLELGDSALYLCASSLVPDKTYEQYFGPGTRLTVT.

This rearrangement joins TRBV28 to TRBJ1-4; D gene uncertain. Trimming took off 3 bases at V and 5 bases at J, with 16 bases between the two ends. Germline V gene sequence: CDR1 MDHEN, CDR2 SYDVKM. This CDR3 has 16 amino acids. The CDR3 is CASSFFEGVPNEKLFF. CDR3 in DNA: TGTGCCAGCAGTTTTTTTGAGGGAGTTCCCAATGAAAAACTGTTTTTT. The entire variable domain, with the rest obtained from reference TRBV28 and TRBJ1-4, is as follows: DVKVTQSSRYLVKRTGEKVFLECVQDMDHENMFWYRQDPGLGLRLIYFSYDVKMKEKGDIPEGYSVSREKKERFSLILESASTNQTSMYLCASSFFEGVPNEKLFFGSGTQLSVL.

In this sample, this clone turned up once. The CDR3 sequence is CASSESQGRTEAFF. The CDR3 DNA reads TGCGCCAGCAGTGAGTCCCAGGGGCGGACTGAAGCTTTCTTT. The chain recombines TRBV10-1 with TRBJ1-1, with TRBD1 as a possible D gene (6 bases). The CDR3 sequence is 14 residues long. Germline lookup yields CDR1 WNHNN and CDR2 SYGVQD (reference sequence). Trimming removed 0 bases from V and 5 bases from J, with 10 bases in between.

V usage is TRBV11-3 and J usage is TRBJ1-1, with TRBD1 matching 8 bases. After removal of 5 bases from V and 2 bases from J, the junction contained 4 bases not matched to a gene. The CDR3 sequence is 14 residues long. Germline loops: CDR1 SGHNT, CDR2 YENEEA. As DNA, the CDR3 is TGTGCCAGCAGCGAAGGGACAGGAAACACTGAAGCTTTCTTT. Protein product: CASSEGTGNTEAFF.

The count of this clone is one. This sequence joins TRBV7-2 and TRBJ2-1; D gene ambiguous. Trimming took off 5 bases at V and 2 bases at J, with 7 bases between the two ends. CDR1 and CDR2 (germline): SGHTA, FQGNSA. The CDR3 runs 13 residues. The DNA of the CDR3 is TGTGCCAGCAGCCGCGAGCCCTACAATGAGCAGTTCTTC. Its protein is CASSREPYNEQFF.

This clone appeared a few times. In nucleotides, the CDR3 is TGCGCCAGCAGCCAGCTCATAACAGGGACCGGAAACACCATATATTTT. It yields the protein CASSQLITGTGNTIYF. The chain combines TRBV4-1 with TRBJ1-3, with a tentative D call TRBD1 (6 bases). V lost 3 bases to trimming and J lost 4 bases, with 16 bases between them. The CDR3 contains 16 residues. Germline V lookup: CDR1 MGHRA, CDR2 YSYEKL.

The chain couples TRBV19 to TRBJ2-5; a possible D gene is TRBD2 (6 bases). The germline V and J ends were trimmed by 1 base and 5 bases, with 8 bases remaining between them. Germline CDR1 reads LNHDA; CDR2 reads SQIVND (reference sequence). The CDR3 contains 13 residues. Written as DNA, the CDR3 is TGTGCCAGTAGTATAGGAGGAGGGGAGACCCAGTACTTC. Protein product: CASSIGGGETQYF.

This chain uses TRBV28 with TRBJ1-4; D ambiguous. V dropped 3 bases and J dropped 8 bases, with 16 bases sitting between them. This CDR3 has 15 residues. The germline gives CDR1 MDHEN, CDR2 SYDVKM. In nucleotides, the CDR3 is TGTGCCAGCAGTTTTGGGCAGGCGCCCTCCGAAAAACTGTTTTTT. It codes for CASSFGQAPSEKLFF.

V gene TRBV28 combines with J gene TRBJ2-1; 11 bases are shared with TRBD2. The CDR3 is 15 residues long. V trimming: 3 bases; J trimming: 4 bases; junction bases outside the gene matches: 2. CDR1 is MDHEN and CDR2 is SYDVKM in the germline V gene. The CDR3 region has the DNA TGTGCCAGCAGTTTCGCTAGCGGGGGGTACAATGAGCAGTTCTTC. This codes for CASSFASGGYNEQFF.

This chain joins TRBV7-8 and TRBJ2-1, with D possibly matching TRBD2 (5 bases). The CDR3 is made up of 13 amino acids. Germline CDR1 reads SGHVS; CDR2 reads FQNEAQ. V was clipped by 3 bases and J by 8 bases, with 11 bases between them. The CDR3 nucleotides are TGTGCCAGCAGCTTTAGCGCGTCCGATGAGCAGTTCTTC. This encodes CASSFSASDEQFF.

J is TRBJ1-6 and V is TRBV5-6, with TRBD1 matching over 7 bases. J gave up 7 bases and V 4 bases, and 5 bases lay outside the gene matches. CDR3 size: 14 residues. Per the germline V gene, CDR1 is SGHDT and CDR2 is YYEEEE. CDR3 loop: CASSVGTVNSPLHF. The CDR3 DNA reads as TGTGCCAGCAGCGTCGGGACAGTCAATTCACCCCTCCACTTT.

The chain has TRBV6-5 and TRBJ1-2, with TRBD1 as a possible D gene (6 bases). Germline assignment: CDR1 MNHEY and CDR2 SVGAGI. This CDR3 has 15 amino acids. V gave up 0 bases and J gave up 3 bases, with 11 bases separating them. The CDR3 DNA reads TGTGCCAGCAGTTACTCGACGGGGGGCCACTATGGCTACACCTTC. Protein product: CASSYSTGGHYGYTF.

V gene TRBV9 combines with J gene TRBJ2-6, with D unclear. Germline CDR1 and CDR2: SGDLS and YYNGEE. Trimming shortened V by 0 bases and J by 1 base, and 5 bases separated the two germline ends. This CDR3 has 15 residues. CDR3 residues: CASSVDHSGANVLTF. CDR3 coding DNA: TGTGCCAGCAGCGTAGATCATTCTGGGGCCAACGTCCTGACTTTC.

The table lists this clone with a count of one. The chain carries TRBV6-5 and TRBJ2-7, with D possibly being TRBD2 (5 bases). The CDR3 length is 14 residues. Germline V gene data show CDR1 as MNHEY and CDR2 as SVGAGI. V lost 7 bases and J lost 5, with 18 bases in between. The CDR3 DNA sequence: TGTGCCAGCACCCTCCACGAGGGCCTAAACGAGCAGTACTTC. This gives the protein CASTLHEGLNEQYF.

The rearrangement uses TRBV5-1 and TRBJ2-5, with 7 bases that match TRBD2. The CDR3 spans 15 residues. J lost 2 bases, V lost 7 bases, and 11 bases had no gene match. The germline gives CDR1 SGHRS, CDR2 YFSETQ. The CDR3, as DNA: TGCGCCAGCCGTATGCTAGCGGTTGGTCAAGAGACCCAGTACTTC. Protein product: CASRMLAVGQETQYF.

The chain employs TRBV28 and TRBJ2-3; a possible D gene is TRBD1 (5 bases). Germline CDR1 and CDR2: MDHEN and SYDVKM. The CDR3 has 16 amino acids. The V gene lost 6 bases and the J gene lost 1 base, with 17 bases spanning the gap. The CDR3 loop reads CASRPWGQGGTDTQYF. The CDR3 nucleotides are TGTGCCAGCAGGCCTTGGGGCCAAGGGGGCACAGATACGCAGTATTTT.

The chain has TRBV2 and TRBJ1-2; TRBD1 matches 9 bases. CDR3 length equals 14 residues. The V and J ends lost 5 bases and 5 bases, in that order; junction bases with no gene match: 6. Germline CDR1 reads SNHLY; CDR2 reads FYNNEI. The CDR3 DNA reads TGTGCCAGCAGTTATAACAGGGGGCAATATGGCTACACCTTC. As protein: CASSYNRGQYGYTF.